One and the same sample provided the 6 T cell receptor beta chains below, sequenced in a study of lymphopenia after photon versus proton radiotherapy. The protocol was immunoSEQ multiplex PCR, while the TCRdb copy is restricted to in-frame clones and leaves out a portion. Of about 45,000 clones listed, over 75% are singletons. The input for sequencing was peripheral blood, taken from a patient treated with photon-based radiotherapy. The receptor source for this set is a man aged 40-50 years with gastric cancer.

The chain recombines TRBV27 with TRBJ2-3; no clear D. The CDR3 totals 14 residues. Germline loops: CDR1 MNHEY, CDR2 SMNVEV (reference sequence). Deletions cut 4 bases from V and 3 bases from J, with 11 bases between. CDR3 amino acids: CASSWGGTTDTQYF. Written as DNA, the CDR3 is TGTGCCAGCAGTTGGGGTGGCACAACAGATACGCAGTATTTT.

The genes are TRBV10-3 and TRBJ1-1, with 8 bases matching TRBD1. Germline trimming cut 0 bases from V and 10 bases from J; bases unmatched to any gene: 1. The CDR3 loop spans 12 amino acids. Germline V gene lookup returns CDR1 ENHRY and CDR2 SYGVKD. The CDR3 is CAISESTGGAFF. The CDR3 nucleotides read TGTGCCATCAGTGAGTCTACAGGGGGAGCTTTCTTT.

The table lists this clone with a few counts. This sequence joins TRBV19 and TRBJ1-1; D not resolved. Germline CDR1 reads LNHDA; CDR2 reads SQIVND (reference sequence). Trimming cost V 4 bases and J 8 bases, with 11 bases left between them. The CDR3 contains 12 residues. CDR3 in DNA: TGTGCCAGTAGTACCGGGTTTAAGGAAGCTTTCTTT. This sequence encodes CASSTGFKEAFF.

This clone has only one observation. The chain joins TRBV15 to TRBJ1-4; 10 bases are a match to TRBD1. The CDR3 runs to 18 residues. V was clipped by 0 bases and J by 4 bases; unmatched bases: 8. Looked up from germline, CDR1 is LNHNV and CDR2 is YYDKDF (reference sequence). CDR3 coding DNA: TGTGCCACCAGCAGAGAGGCCGGGACAGGGGCAATTAATGAAAAACTGTTTTTT. Translation gives CATSREAGTGAINEKLFF. The variable domain in full, with the rest retrieved from reference TRBV15 and TRBJ1-4, is DAMVIQNPRYQVTQFGKPVTLSCSQTLNHNVMYWYQQKSSQAPKLLFHYYDKDFNNEADTPDNFQSRRPNTSFCFLDIRSPGLGDTAMYLCATSREAGTGAINEKLFFGSGTQLSVL.

For the CDR3, the DNA is TGTGCCAGCAGCTTAGAGGGGAGGACTGAAGCTTTCTTT. As protein: CASSLEGRTEAFF. This chain connects TRBV7-9 to TRBJ1-1, with D perhaps matching TRBD1 (5 bases). CDR3 size: 13 residues. With 1 base removed from V and 5 bases from J, the gap between germline ends came to 8 bases. Per the germline V gene, CDR1 is SEHNR and CDR2 is FQNEAQ (reference sequence). The full variable domain, rest sourced from reference TRBV7-9 and TRBJ1-1, is DTGVSQNPRHKITKRGQNVTFRCDPISEHNRLYWYRQTLGQGPEFLTYFQNEAQLEKSRLLSDRFSAERPKGSFSTLEIQRTEQGDSAMYLCASSLEGRTEAFFGQGTRLTVV.

This clone showed up just a few times. The chain couples TRBV7-6 to TRBJ1-6; a weak D match, TRBD1 (5 bases). This CDR3 is built from 15 residues. V shed 5 bases and J shed 7 bases, with 15 bases lying between them. Germline values: CDR1 SGHVS, CDR2 FNYEAQ. The chain's CDR3 is CASSPRPGTNSPLHF. The CDR3 nucleotides read TGTGCCAGCAGCCCTAGACCCGGGACGAATTCACCCCTCCACTTT.